This T cell receptor beta chain was recorded in a study of blood T cell repertoires in COVID-19. The assay was immunoSEQ multiplex PCR, and TCRdb's table has in-frame clones only and misses some. The repertoire holds some 390,000 clones, roughly 91% seen once, with approximately 1.5% in the top ten. CDR3 length: 18 residues. The germline gives CDR1 SEHNR, CDR2 FQNEAQ (reference sequence). The V and J ends lost 2 bases and 8 bases, in that order; junction bases with no gene match: 19. Assignments of participants to cohorts depended upon their own reported clinical history. Sequenced: PBMCs or T cells enriched from blood (not recorded which). The V call is TRBV7-9, the J call TRBJ1-2; TRBD1 agrees at 8 bases. This receptor was obtained from a woman aged 30 to 39 who had recovered from COVID-19. CDR3 region: CASSLTALGRGQAYGYTF. For the CDR3, the DNA is TGTGCCAGCAGCTTAACGGCTTTAGGCAGGGGACAGGCTTACGGCTACACCTTC.